Each of the 12 T cell receptor beta chains below was sequenced from the same sample in a study of T cells after yellow fever vaccination. One entry per CDR3 protein, called by TCRdb with MiXCR from the 5' RACE reads. The table has some 500,000 distinct CDR3 sequences, roughly 13% seen once. Specimen: PBMCs, collected on the day of the yellow fever booster vaccination. The receptors here all came from a man under 40 who received the YFV17D yellow fever vaccine.

The V call is TRBV14, the J call TRBJ2-7; D is undetermined. The CDR3 has 13 residues. Germline V gene data show CDR1 as SGHDN and CDR2 as FVKESK. The ends were cut back, 0 bases at V and 6 bases at J, with 9 bases in the middle. In DNA form, the CDR3 reads TGTGCCAGCAGCCAAGATTTCGTTTTCGAGCAGTACTTC. This codes for CASSQDFVFEQYF.

This chain links TRBV30 with TRBJ2-2, with D uncertain. Germline V lookup: CDR1 GTSNPN, CDR2 SVGIG (reference sequence). Trimming took off 2 bases at V and 3 bases at J, with 7 bases between the two ends. The CDR3 consists of 13 residues. CDR3 DNA: TGTGCCTGGAGTATTTTCGACACCGGGGAGCTGTTTTTT. Translated: CAWSIFDTGELFF.

This clonotype was found a few times. This CDR3 is CASGTLSTDTQYF. CDR3 coding DNA: TGTGCCAGCGGAACACTTAGCACAGATACGCAGTATTTT. The chain recombines TRBV12-3 or TRBV12-4 with TRBJ2-3; D unclear. The CDR3 runs 13 residues. The V and J ends lost 8 bases and 0 bases respectively, with 9 bases between them.

This clonotype was observed a handful of times. The chain joins TRBV5-1 to TRBJ1-6, with a weak D call TRBD1 (5 bases). CDR3 length: 14 amino acids. V lost 5 bases and J 10 bases, leaving 16 bases between the germline ends. Germline CDR1 and CDR2: SGHRS and YFSETQ. The DNA for the CDR3 is TGCGCCAGCAGTTCAGAAGAGGGGAGATCACCCCTCCACTTT. This encodes CASSSEEGRSPLHF.

The V call is TRBV18, the J call TRBJ1-5; weak D call: TRBD1 (5 bases). The germline gives CDR1 KGHSH, CDR2 LQKENI. There are 12 residues in the CDR3. The V gene lost 9 bases and the J gene lost 5 bases, with 11 bases spanning the gap. The CDR3 DNA sequence: TGTGCCAGTAAAATAGGGGATCAGCCCCAGCATTTT. This sequence encodes CASKIGDQPQHF.

The V gene is TRBV18, the J gene TRBJ2-2; D gene unclear. Germline CDR1 reads KGHSH; CDR2 reads LQKENI. The CDR3 spans 16 residues. V was pared by 3 bases and J by 1 base, with 12 bases between. In DNA, the CDR3 is TGTGCCAGCTCACCGTTCGACAAAGGGAACACCGGGGAGCTGTTTTTT. This gives the protein CASSPFDKGNTGELFF.

This clonotype appeared a few times. The gene calls are TRBV6-5 and TRBJ2-7; TRBD1 agrees at 10 bases. CDR1 is MNHEY, CDR2 SVGAGI, per germline. The CDR3 loop spans 19 amino acids. Germline trimming cut 2 bases from V and 0 bases from J; bases unmatched to any gene: 13. DNA of the CDR3: TGTGCCAGCAGTTACGCGAGGTCCCAGGGACAGGGGTTCTCCTACGAGCAGTACTTC. Amino acid sequence: CASSYARSQGQGFSYEQYF.

This clonotype was found a few times. V usage is TRBV29-1 and J usage is TRBJ2-1, with TRBD2 identical over 7 bases. Looked up from germline, CDR1 is SQVTM and CDR2 is ANQGSEA. V was pared by 6 bases and J by 9 bases, with 14 bases of the junction left unmatched. This CDR3 has 14 residues. CDR3 region: CSVAHSRGVGEQFF. The CDR3 DNA is TGCAGCGTGGCCCATAGTCGGGGGGTGGGTGAGCAGTTCTTC.

The V and J genes are TRBV20-1 and TRBJ2-4; D call uncertain. With 4 bases removed from V and 1 base from J, the gap between germline ends came to 11 bases. CDR1 is DFQATT and CDR2 is SNEGSKA in the germline V gene (reference sequence). The CDR3 consists of 14 residues. The CDR3 nucleotides are TGCAGTGCTATTACTACCCGGGCCAAAAACATTCAGTACTTC. Translated: CSAITTRAKNIQYF.

This clonotype was found a few times. The rearrangement uses TRBV24-1 and TRBJ2-5; 9 bases align to TRBD1. The V and J ends lost 4 bases and 5 bases, in that order; junction bases with no gene match: 10. The CDR3 totals 16 residues. The germline gives CDR1 KGHDR, CDR2 SFDVKD. The DNA for the CDR3 is TGTGCCACCAGTGACTCCGGGACAGGGACTTTCGAGACCCAGTACTTC. This codes for CATSDSGTGTFETQYF.

This clonotype occurred once. The chain has TRBV7-2 and TRBJ2-1, with TRBD2 matching over 7 bases. The CDR3 contains 15 residues. Germline loops: CDR1 SGHTA, CDR2 FQGNSA. V trimming: 5 bases; J trimming: 5 bases; junction bases outside the gene matches: 9. Here the CDR3 DNA reads TGTGCCAGCAGCCCCCTGACAGCGGGGAACAATGAGCAGTTCTTC. It codes for CASSPLTAGNNEQFF.

CDR3 DNA: TGTGCCACCAGTGATGCATCCCTGGCGGGCCCGACCTACAATGAGCAGTTCTTC. This gives the protein CATSDASLAGPTYNEQFF. The chain carries TRBV24-1 and TRBJ2-1, with a possible D match to TRBD2 (5 bases). Per the germline V gene, CDR1 is KGHDR and CDR2 is SFDVKD. Trimming pared 3 bases from V and 2 bases from J, leaving 19 bases between. The CDR3 extends over 18 amino acids.